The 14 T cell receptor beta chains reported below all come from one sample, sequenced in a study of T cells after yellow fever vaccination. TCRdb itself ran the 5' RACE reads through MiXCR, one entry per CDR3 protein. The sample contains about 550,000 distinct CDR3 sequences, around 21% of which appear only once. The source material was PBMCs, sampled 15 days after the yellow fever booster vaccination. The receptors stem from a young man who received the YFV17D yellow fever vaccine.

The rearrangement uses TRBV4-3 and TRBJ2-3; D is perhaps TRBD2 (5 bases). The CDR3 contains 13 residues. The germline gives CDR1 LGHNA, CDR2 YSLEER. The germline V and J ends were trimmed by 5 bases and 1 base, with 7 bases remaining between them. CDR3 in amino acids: CASSAEGTDTQYF. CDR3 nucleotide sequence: TGCGCCAGCAGCGCGGAGGGCACAGATACGCAGTATTTT.

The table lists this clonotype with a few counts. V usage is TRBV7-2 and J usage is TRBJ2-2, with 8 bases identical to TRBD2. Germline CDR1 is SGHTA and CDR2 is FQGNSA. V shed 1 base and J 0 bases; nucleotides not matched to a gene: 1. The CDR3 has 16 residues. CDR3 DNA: TGTGCCAGCAGCTTAGTTAGCGGGACGAACACCGGGGAGCTGTTTTTT. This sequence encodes CASSLVSGTNTGELFF.

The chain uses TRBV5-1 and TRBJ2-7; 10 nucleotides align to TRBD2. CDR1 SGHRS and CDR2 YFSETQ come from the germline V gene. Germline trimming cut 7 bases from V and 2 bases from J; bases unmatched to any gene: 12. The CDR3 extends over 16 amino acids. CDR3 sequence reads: CASRGLAGERAYEQYF. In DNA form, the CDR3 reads TGCGCCAGCCGAGGGCTAGCGGGAGAGAGGGCCTACGAGCAGTACTTC. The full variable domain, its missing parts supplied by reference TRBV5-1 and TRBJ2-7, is KAGVTQTPRYLIKTRGQQVTLSCSPISGHRSVSWYQQTPGQGLQFLFEYFSETQRNKGNFPGRFSGRQFSNSRSEMNVSTLELGDSALYLCASRGLAGERAYEQYFGPGTRLTVT.

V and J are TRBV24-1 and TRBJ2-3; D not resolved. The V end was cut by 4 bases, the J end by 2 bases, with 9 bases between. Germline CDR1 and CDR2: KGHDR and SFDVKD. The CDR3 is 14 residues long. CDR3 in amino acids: CATSDSTYTDTQYF. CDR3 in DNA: TGTGCCACCAGTGACTCGACCTACACAGATACGCAGTATTTT.

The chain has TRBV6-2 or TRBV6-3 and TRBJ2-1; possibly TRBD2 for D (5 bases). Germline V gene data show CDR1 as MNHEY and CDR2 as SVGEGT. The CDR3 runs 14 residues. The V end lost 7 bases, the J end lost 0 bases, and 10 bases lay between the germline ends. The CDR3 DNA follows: TGTGCCAGCAACCAAGGGAGCTCCTACAATGAGCAGTTCTTC. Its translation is CASNQGSSYNEQFF.

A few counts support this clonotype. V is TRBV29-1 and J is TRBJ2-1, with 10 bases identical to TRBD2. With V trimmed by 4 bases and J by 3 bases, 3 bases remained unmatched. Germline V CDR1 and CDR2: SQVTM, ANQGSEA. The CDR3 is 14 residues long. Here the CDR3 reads CSVVSSGGYNEQFF. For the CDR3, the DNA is TGCAGCGTTGTGTCTAGCGGGGGCTACAATGAGCAGTTCTTC.

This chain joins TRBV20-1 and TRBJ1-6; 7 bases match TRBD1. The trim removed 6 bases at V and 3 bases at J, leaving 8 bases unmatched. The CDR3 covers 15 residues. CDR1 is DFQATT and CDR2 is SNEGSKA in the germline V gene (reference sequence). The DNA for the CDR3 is TGCAGTGCGAGACAGGGCTCGAGCTATAATTCACCCCTCCACTTT. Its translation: CSARQGSSYNSPLHF.

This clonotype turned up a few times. The CDR3, as DNA: TGTGCCAGCAGCTTGTGGTTCGGCGAGAACGAGCAGTACTTC. Protein sequence: CASSLWFGENEQYF. The chain uses TRBV5-5 and TRBJ2-7; no clear D. V was cut by 1 base and J by 5 bases, with 13 bases left in between. Germline V gene data show CDR1 as SGHKS and CDR2 as YYEKEE (reference sequence). This CDR3 comprises 14 residues.

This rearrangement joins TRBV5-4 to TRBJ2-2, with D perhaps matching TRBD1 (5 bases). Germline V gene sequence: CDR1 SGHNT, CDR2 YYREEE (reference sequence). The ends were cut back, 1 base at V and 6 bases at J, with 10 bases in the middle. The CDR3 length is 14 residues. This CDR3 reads CASSLRGGAGELFF. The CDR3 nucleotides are TGTGCCAGCAGCTTGAGGGGTGGCGCCGGGGAGCTGTTTTTT.

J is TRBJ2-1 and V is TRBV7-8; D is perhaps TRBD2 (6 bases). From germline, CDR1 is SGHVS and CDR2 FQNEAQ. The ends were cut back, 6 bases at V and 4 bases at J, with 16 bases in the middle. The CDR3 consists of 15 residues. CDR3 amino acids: CASRPRLGGYNEQFF. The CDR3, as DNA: TGTGCCAGCAGACCACGACTAGGCGGATACAATGAGCAGTTCTTC. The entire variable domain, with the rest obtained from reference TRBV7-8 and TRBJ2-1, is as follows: GAGVSQSPRYKVAKRGQDVALRCDPISGHVSLFWYQQALGQGPEFLTYFQNEAQLDKSGLPSDRFFAERPEGSVSTLKIQRTQQEDSAVYLCASRPRLGGYNEQFFGPGTRLTVL.

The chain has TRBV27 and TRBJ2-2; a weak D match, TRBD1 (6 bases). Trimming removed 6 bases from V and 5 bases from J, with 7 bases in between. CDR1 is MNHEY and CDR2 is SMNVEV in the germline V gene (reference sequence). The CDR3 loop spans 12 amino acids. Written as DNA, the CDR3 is TGTGCCAGCAGACAGGGAACCGGGGAGCTGTTTTTT. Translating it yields CASRQGTGELFF.

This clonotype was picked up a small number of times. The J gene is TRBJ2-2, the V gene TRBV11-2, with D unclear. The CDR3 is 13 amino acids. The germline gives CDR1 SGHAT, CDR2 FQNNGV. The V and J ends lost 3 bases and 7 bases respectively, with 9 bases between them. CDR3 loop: CASSLIADGELFF. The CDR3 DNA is TGTGCCAGCAGCTTGATAGCAGACGGGGAGCTGTTTTTT.

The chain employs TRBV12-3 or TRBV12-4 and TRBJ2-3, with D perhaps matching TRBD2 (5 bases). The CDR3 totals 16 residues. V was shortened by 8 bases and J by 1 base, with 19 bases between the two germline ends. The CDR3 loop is CASGLRRLGGTDTQYF. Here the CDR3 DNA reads TGTGCCAGCGGGCTCCGGAGGCTCGGCGGCACAGATACGCAGTATTTT.

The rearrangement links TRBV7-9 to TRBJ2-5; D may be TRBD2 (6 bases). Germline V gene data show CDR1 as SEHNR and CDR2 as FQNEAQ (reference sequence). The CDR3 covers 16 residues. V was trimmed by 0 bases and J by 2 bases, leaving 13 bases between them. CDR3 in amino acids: CASSLAGGAQQETQYF. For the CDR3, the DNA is TGTGCCAGCAGCTTAGCCGGGGGAGCGCAGCAAGAGACCCAGTACTTC.